These 8 T cell receptor beta chains share one sample of origin, sequenced in a study of blood T cell repertoires in COVID-19. Only in-frame clones appear in the TCRdb table, and some are missing; sequencing was by immunoSEQ multiplex PCR. The repertoire consists of nearly 110,000 clones, with around 83% occurring once and the leading ten covering around 4.4%. Sequencing used peripheral blood. Receptors were obtained from a man between 70 and 80 years old with acute or convalescent COVID-19.

V gene TRBV19 combines with J gene TRBJ2-2, with D perhaps matching TRBD1 (6 bases). The ends were cut back, 2 bases at V and 5 bases at J, with 9 bases in the middle. Per germline, CDR1 LNHDA and CDR2 SQIVND (reference sequence). The length of the CDR3 is 14 residues. The DNA for the CDR3 is TGTGCCAGTAGTATAAGGGGGTCAACCGGGGAGCTGTTTTTT. It encodes CASSIRGSTGELFF.

This chain uses TRBV11-1 with TRBJ2-7; 7 bases are a match to TRBD2. V gave up 0 bases and J gave up 3 bases; unmatched junction bases: 2. CDR1 and CDR2 (germline): SGHAT, FQDESV (reference sequence). The CDR3 sequence is 14 residues long. In DNA form, the CDR3 reads TGTGCCAGCAGCTTAGCGGCGGGGGACTACGAGCAGTACTTC. Its translation: CASSLAAGDYEQYF.

The rearrangement joins TRBV19 to TRBJ1-2; 8 bases fit TRBD1. The CDR3 has 15 amino acids. CDR1 LNHDA and CDR2 SQIVND come from the germline V gene (reference sequence). Trimming took 6 bases from V and 0 from J; bases not matched to a gene: 6. CDR3 region: CASRNTGGANYGYTF. Here the CDR3 DNA reads TGTGCCAGTAGAAATACAGGGGGAGCTAACTATGGCTACACCTTC.

The rearrangement links TRBV2 to TRBJ1-4; TRBD1 aligns across 9 bases. Trimming took 5 bases from V and 5 from J; bases not matched to a gene: 3. Germline CDR1 SNHLY, CDR2 FYNNEI. The CDR3 loop spans 14 amino acids. CDR3 DNA: TGTGCCAGCAGTATAGACAGGGGGAATGAAAAACTGTTTTTT. This gives the protein CASSIDRGNEKLFF.

This clone was counted a few times. This CDR3 is CASSQETGGGEQYF. The DNA for the CDR3 is TGTGCCAGCAGCCAGGAGACAGGGGGGGGCGAGCAGTACTTC. V is TRBV3-1 (or the pseudogene TRBV3-2) and J is TRBJ2-7; 9 bases are a match to TRBD1. The J segment lost 6 bases and the V segment lost 3 bases, leaving 6 bases of the junction unmatched. This CDR3 has 14 residues. Per the germline V gene, CDR1 is LGHDT and CDR2 is YNNKEL (reference sequence).

The genes are TRBV15 and TRBJ2-7; possible D gene TRBD1, 6 bases. The germline gives CDR1 LNHNV, CDR2 YYDKDF (reference sequence). Trimming removed 0 bases from V and 4 bases from J, with 13 bases in between. This CDR3 has 15 amino acids. CDR3: CATSRDLGARYEQYF. The CDR3 DNA sequence: TGTGCCACCAGCAGAGATCTGGGGGCTCGGTACGAGCAGTACTTC.

This clone was recorded a few times. This rearrangement joins TRBV6-1 to TRBJ2-7, with TRBD1 identical over 8 bases. The CDR3 contains 15 residues. V lost 0 bases, J lost 3 bases, and 4 bases stayed unmatched. From germline, CDR1 is MNHNS and CDR2 SASEGT. CDR3 residues: CASSEAGRGLYEQYF. The CDR3 DNA follows: TGTGCCAGCAGTGAAGCAGGCAGGGGGCTCTACGAGCAGTACTTC.

V usage is TRBV19 and J usage is TRBJ2-1, with 13 positions matching TRBD2. This CDR3 has 13 amino acids. The germline V gene has CDR1 LNHDA and CDR2 SQIVND (reference sequence). Trimming took 5 bases from V and 11 from J; bases not matched to a gene: 3. The CDR3 coding sequence is TGTGCCAGTAGTGCGGGACTAGCGGGGAAGCAGTTCTTC. It yields the protein CASSAGLAGKQFF. The whole variable domain, remainder taken from reference TRBV19 and TRBJ2-1, is DGGITQSPKYLFRKEGQNVTLSCEQNLNHDAMYWYRQDPGQGLRLIYYSQIVNDFQKGDIAEGYSVSREKKESFPLTVTSAQKNPTAFYLCASSAGLAGKQFFGPGTRLTVL.